These 32 T cell receptor beta chains were all obtained from the same sample, sequenced in a study of T cells in Graves' hyperthyroidism and ophthalmopathy. The investigators amplified TCR beta CDR3 regions from RNA transcripts. The TCR CDR3 first-round RT-PCR relied on the HTBI primer set. TCRdb reprocessed the multiplex PCR reads with MiXCR, giving one entry per CDR3 protein. The table shows hundreds of thousands of distinct CDR3 sequences, with about 15% occurring only once. The sample was blood. These receptors all stem from a woman younger than 45 with Graves' hyperthyroidism.

The rearrangement links TRBV5-8 to TRBJ2-7; 8 bases align to TRBD1. Losses at the gene ends were 4 bases for V and 5 bases for J; bases not matched to a gene: 5. From germline, CDR1 is SGHTS and CDR2 YDEGEE. CDR3 length: 13 residues. The CDR3 region is CASSEDRDHEQYF. The CDR3 DNA reads TGTGCCAGCAGCGAGGACAGGGACCACGAGCAGTACTTC.

A few counts support this clonotype. The chain uses TRBV28 and TRBJ1-5; TRBD1 matches at 9 bases. The CDR3 contains 14 residues. From germline, CDR1 is MDHEN and CDR2 SYDVKM. The J segment lost 4 bases and the V segment lost 4 bases, leaving 2 bases of the junction unmatched. CDR3 nucleotide sequence: TGTGCCAGCAGTTGGGACAGGGTAAATCAGCCCCAGCATTTT. Translation gives CASSWDRVNQPQHF.

This clonotype occurred a few times. The chain is built from TRBV6-1 and TRBJ2-5, with TRBD1 matching 7 bases. From germline, CDR1 is MNHNS and CDR2 SASEGT. This CDR3 has 13 residues. The V gene end was trimmed by 6 bases and the J gene end by 2 bases; junction bases not matched to a gene: 3. This chain's CDR3 is CASSTGQQETQYF. The DNA of the CDR3 is TGTGCCAGCAGCACGGGACAGCAAGAGACCCAGTACTTC.

This clonotype occurred many times. The CDR3 sequence is CASKIETEQFF. The CDR3 DNA reads as TGTGCCAGCAAAATTGAAACCGAGCAGTTCTTC. The chain uses TRBV6-1 and TRBJ2-1, with unresolved D. V was cut by 7 bases and J by 10 bases, with 11 bases left in between. From germline, CDR1 is MNHNS and CDR2 SASEGT. This CDR3 region has 11 residues.

This clonotype was detected many times. The chain uses TRBV5-1 and TRBJ1-2, with TRBD1 as a possible D gene (6 bases). The V gene lost 7 bases and the J gene lost 6 bases, with 19 bases spanning the gap. This CDR3 comprises 14 residues. Per the germline V gene, CDR1 is SGHRS and CDR2 is YFSETQ. For the CDR3, the DNA is TGCGCCAGCTACACGCCGGGGGGCAGCAATGGCTACACCTTC. Its translation is CASYTPGGSNGYTF.

In this sample, this clonotype turned up a few times. V is TRBV12-3 or TRBV12-4 and J is TRBJ2-6; D is undetermined. V was clipped by 3 bases and J by 4 bases, with 7 bases between them. There are 14 residues in the CDR3. The CDR3 loop reads CASSFAAGANVLTF. The DNA for the CDR3 is TGTGCCAGCAGTTTTGCCGCAGGGGCCAACGTCCTGACTTTC.

This chain connects TRBV10-1 to TRBJ2-6; TRBD1 matches at 9 bases. The ends lost 1 base at V and 0 bases at J; junction bases unmatched: 4. This CDR3 has 18 residues. From germline, CDR1 is WNHNN and CDR2 SYGVQD (reference sequence). The CDR3 sequence is CASSEYWTGVSGANVLTF. The CDR3 region has the DNA TGCGCCAGCAGTGAGTATTGGACAGGGGTCTCTGGGGCCAACGTCCTGACTTTC.

J is TRBJ2-2 and V is TRBV20-1; 7 bases fit TRBD2. The CDR3 totals 16 residues. V lost 2 bases and J lost 7; bases outside the gene matches: 13. Germline CDR1 is DFQATT and CDR2 is SNEGSKA (reference sequence). DNA for the CDR3: TGCAGTGCTAGATCTTTGGCGGGAGCTCAGGGCGGGGAGCTGTTTTTT. As protein: CSARSLAGAQGGELFF.

This clonotype was detected a few times. This chain joins TRBV25-1 and TRBJ2-3; 7 bases agree with TRBD1. The CDR3 runs to 15 residues. Trimming removed 4 bases from V and 2 bases from J; junction bases left unmatched: 6. The V gene's germline CDR1 is MGHDK and CDR2 SYGVNS. The CDR3 DNA sequence: TGTGCCAGCAGTGCCGTGGACAGGTCCACAGATACGCAGTATTTT. Amino acids: CASSAVDRSTDTQYF.

The V call is TRBV27, the J call TRBJ2-5; no clear D gene. V lost 7 bases and J 1 base, leaving 16 bases between the germline ends. This CDR3 has 15 amino acids. The germline V gene encodes CDR1 MNHEY and CDR2 SMNVEV (reference sequence). CDR3 sequence: CASIPRKISQETQYF. CDR3 nucleotides: TGTGCCAGCATTCCGCGGAAGATATCCCAAGAGACCCAGTACTTC.

This sequence joins TRBV29-1 and TRBJ2-7; possible D gene TRBD2, 5 bases. Looked up from germline, CDR1 is SQVTM and CDR2 is ANQGSEA. Trimming cost V 4 bases and J 0 bases, with 16 bases left between them. CDR3 length: 15 amino acids. The CDR3 spells CSVVPAGRSSYEQYF. The CDR3 coding sequence is TGCAGCGTTGTCCCCGCGGGCCGGAGCTCCTACGAGCAGTACTTC.

CDR3 residues: CAMARNTGELFF. The CDR3 DNA reads TGTGCCATGGCAAGGAACACCGGGGAGCTGTTTTTT. The V call is TRBV18, the J call TRBJ2-2; D is ambiguous. Germline V CDR1 and CDR2: KGHSH, LQKENI. V was pared by 10 bases and J by 1 base, with 7 bases between. CDR3 length: 12 residues.

The rearrangement links TRBV28 to TRBJ2-7; D gene ambiguous. There are 13 residues in the CDR3. Trimming cost V 3 bases and J 6 bases, with 12 bases left between them. Germline V gives CDR1 MDHEN, CDR2 SYDVKM. CDR3: CASSLGSWGEQYF. DNA of the CDR3: TGTGCCAGCAGTTTGGGCTCGTGGGGCGAGCAGTACTTC.

At least ten counts were recorded for this clonotype. V is TRBV27 and J is TRBJ2-3; D gene unclear. CDR1 MNHEY and CDR2 SMNVEV come from the germline V gene (reference sequence). The CDR3 has 14 residues. Trimming took 2 bases from V and 2 from J, leaving 8 bases between them. CDR3 protein: CASSLMGPTDTQYF. CDR3 coding DNA: TGTGCCAGCAGTTTAATGGGCCCCACAGATACGCAGTATTTT.

This clonotype was found many times. The chain couples TRBV6-1 to TRBJ2-1; 12 positions match TRBD2. The V gene's germline CDR1 is MNHNS and CDR2 SASEGT. The CDR3 consists of 15 residues. Losses at the gene ends were 6 bases for V and 9 bases for J; bases not matched to a gene: 9. CDR3 protein: CASSSSGRVGSEQFF. The CDR3 region has the DNA TGTGCCAGCAGCTCTAGCGGGAGGGTTGGAAGTGAGCAGTTCTTC.

The V call is TRBV5-1, the J call TRBJ1-6; D unresolved. The CDR3 has 15 residues. Germline CDR1 reads SGHRS; CDR2 reads YFSETQ. V lost 6 bases and J 6 bases, leaving 16 bases between the germline ends. CDR3 region: CASTKLGDPNSPLHF. As DNA, the CDR3 is TGCGCCAGCACCAAGCTCGGGGATCCTAATTCACCCCTCCACTTT.

The V and J genes are TRBV5-4 and TRBJ1-6; possible D gene TRBD1, 6 bases. Per germline, CDR1 SGHNT and CDR2 YYREEE (reference sequence). CDR3 length: 16 amino acids. V was trimmed by 4 bases and J by 6 bases, leaving 17 bases between them. The CDR3 nucleotides are TGTGCCAGCAGCACCTTCTCAGGGGCAAGTAATTCACCCCTCCACTTT. Translation gives CASSTFSGASNSPLHF.

The chain carries TRBV4-1 and TRBJ1-2, with D possibly TRBD1 on 5 matching bases. This CDR3 contains 15 residues. Per germline, CDR1 MGHRA and CDR2 YSYEKL. V shed 1 base and J shed 6 bases, with 15 bases lying between them. CDR3 coding DNA: TGCGCCAGCAGCCAAGCGCCGACAGACTTCGATGGCTACACCTTC. Amino acid sequence: CASSQAPTDFDGYTF.

The chain links TRBV4-3 to TRBJ1-4, with D possibly matching TRBD1 (5 bases). Trimming shortened V by 4 bases and J by 7 bases, and 22 bases separated the two germline ends. Germline-derived CDR1 and CDR2 are LGHNA and YSLEER. The CDR3 has 17 residues. Here the CDR3 reads CASSRNDVEGFGEKLFF. CDR3 nucleotides: TGCGCCAGCAGCCGGAATGACGTGGAGGGGTTCGGTGAAAAACTGTTTTTT.

The chain has TRBV20-1 and TRBJ1-2; 8 bases fit TRBD1. Germline V gives CDR1 DFQATT, CDR2 SNEGSKA (reference sequence). This CDR3 spans 19 amino acids. The V and J ends lost 3 bases and 6 bases, in that order; junction bases with no gene match: 24. The CDR3 is CSARPQGRGRNHPLDGYTF. CDR3 DNA sequence: TGCAGTGCTAGGCCCCAGGGCAGGGGGCGAAATCACCCCTTAGATGGCTACACCTTC.

This clonotype was picked up many times. V is TRBV28 and J is TRBJ1-5, with D unresolved. Trimming pared 8 bases from V and 2 bases from J, leaving 10 bases between. Looked up from germline, CDR1 is MDHEN and CDR2 is SYDVKM. CDR3 length equals 13 residues. The chain's CDR3 is CASEGVGNQPQHF. CDR3 DNA: TGTGCCAGCGAAGGAGTTGGCAATCAGCCCCAGCATTTT.

As for this clonotype: A read error may be the cause here, since a much bigger clone is one base away. This sequence joins TRBV15 and TRBJ2-3; the D gene is possibly TRBD1 (5 bases). CDR3 length: 14 residues. The germline V gene encodes CDR1 LNHNV and CDR2 YYDKDF (reference sequence). The CDR3 protein is CATSRQGSTDTRYF. CDR3 DNA: TGTGCCACCAGCAGACAGGGAAGCACAGATACGCGGTATTTT.

This clonotype was observed at least ten times. V is TRBV28 and J is TRBJ2-2; D gene uncertain. The V gene lost 3 bases and the J gene lost 7 bases, with 6 bases spanning the gap. CDR3 length: 12 residues. Looked up from germline, CDR1 is MDHEN and CDR2 is SYDVKM. The CDR3 sequence is CASSLLGGELFF. CDR3 coding DNA: TGTGCCAGCAGTTTGTTAGGCGGGGAGCTGTTTTTT.

The genes are TRBV20-1 and TRBJ1-2, with 7 bases lining up with TRBD1. The J segment lost 1 base and the V segment lost 6 bases, leaving 11 bases of the junction unmatched. CDR1 is DFQATT, CDR2 SNEGSKA, per germline (reference sequence). CDR3 length: 15 residues. The CDR3 DNA follows: TGCAGTGCCCCAATTGGAGGGGGCAGTAACTATGGCTACACCTTC. Translating it yields CSAPIGGGSNYGYTF.

Ten or more counts support this clonotype. CDR3 nucleotides: TGTGCCAGCAGTGGCCGGGACAAAGCTTTCTTT. This codes for CASSGRDKAFF. This rearrangement joins TRBV28 to TRBJ1-1; tentatively, D is TRBD1 (6 bases). Trimming pared 5 bases from V and 9 bases from J, leaving 10 bases between. The CDR3 runs to 11 residues. Germline CDR1 MDHEN, CDR2 SYDVKM.

This clonotype was recorded a few times. The chain carries TRBV18 and TRBJ2-3, with D possibly being TRBD2 (6 bases). V shed 6 bases and J shed 4 bases, with 11 bases lying between them. The germline V gene encodes CDR1 KGHSH and CDR2 LQKENI. This CDR3 has 13 residues. CDR3 in amino acids: CASSEGGADTQYF. Written as DNA, the CDR3 is TGTGCCAGCTCGGAGGGAGGTGCAGATACGCAGTATTTT.

This clonotype was recorded many times. The chain has TRBV12-3 or TRBV12-4 and TRBJ2-7; the D gene is possibly TRBD2 (6 bases). Trimming stripped 5 bases from V and 5 bases from J, with 19 bases between. There are 15 residues in the CDR3. CDR3 sequence reads: CASSLGLLPTHEQYF. For the CDR3, the DNA is TGTGCCAGCAGTCTGGGACTCCTACCCACCCACGAGCAGTACTTC.

Only a few counts were recorded for this clonotype. The chain has TRBV19 and TRBJ2-1, with D hard to call. CDR1 is LNHDA and CDR2 is SQIVND in the germline V gene (reference sequence). The V gene lost 5 bases and the J gene lost 9 bases, with 14 bases spanning the gap. The CDR3 extends over 13 amino acids. The CDR3 bases are TGTGCCAGTAGTGTCCAGGATGGAAGTGAGCAGTTCTTC. This translates into CASSVQDGSEQFF.

This clonotype showed up just a few times. The rearrangement joins TRBV6-6 to TRBJ2-3; D uncertain. The germline V and J ends were trimmed by 2 bases and 2 bases, with 8 bases remaining between them. Germline loops: CDR1 MNHNY, CDR2 SVGAGI (reference sequence). The CDR3 runs to 14 residues. CDR3 in amino acids: CASSYVGPTDTQYF. In DNA, the CDR3 is TGTGCCAGCAGTTACGTAGGGCCCACAGATACGCAGTATTTT.

DNA of the CDR3: TGTGCCAGCCAACCTCGGGCTGGTGGGGCCAACGTCCTGACTTTC. Translation: CASQPRAGGANVLTF. The chain has TRBV6-1 and TRBJ2-6; unclear D gene. The germline gives CDR1 MNHNS, CDR2 SASEGT. V was pared by 8 bases and J by 3 bases, with 14 bases between. The CDR3 is 15 residues long.

This clonotype was seen ten or more times. V is TRBV12-3 or TRBV12-4 and J is TRBJ1-3; D is ambiguous. V was trimmed by 3 bases and J by 4 bases, leaving 10 bases between them. The CDR3 spans 14 residues. CDR3 in amino acids: CASSFSSPGNTIYF. CDR3 nucleotides: TGTGCCAGCAGTTTCTCGAGCCCCGGAAACACCATATATTTT.

This clonotype has ten or more counts. CDR3 in DNA: TGTGCCAGCAGTGCACCGGGACAGCATACAACTAATGAAAAACTGTTTTTT. Protein product: CASSAPGQHTTNEKLFF. The chain employs TRBV28 and TRBJ1-4; TRBD1 aligns across 7 bases. The germline V gene encodes CDR1 MDHEN and CDR2 SYDVKM. V was clipped by 5 bases and J by 0 bases; unmatched bases: 9. The length of the CDR3 is 17 residues. Filled out from reference TRBV28 and TRBJ1-4, the complete variable domain reads DVKVTQSSRYLVKRTGEKVFLECVQDMDHENMFWYRQDPGLGLRLIYFSYDVKMKEKGDIPEGYSVSREKKERFSLILESASTNQTSMYLCASSAPGQHTTNEKLFFGSGTQLSVL.